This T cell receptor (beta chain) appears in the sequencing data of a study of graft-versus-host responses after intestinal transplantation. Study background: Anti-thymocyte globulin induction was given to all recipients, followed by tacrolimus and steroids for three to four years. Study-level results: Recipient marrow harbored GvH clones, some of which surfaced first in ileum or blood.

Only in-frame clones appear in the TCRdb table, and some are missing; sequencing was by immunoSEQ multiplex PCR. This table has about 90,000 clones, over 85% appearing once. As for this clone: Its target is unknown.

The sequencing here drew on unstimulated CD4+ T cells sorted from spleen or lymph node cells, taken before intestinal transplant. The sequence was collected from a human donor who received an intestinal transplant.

For the CDR3, the DNA is TGCGCCAGCCCAGGTCCGGAGCTAGCCAAAAACATTCAGTACTTC. Encoded protein: CASPGPELAKNIQYF. The chain combines TRBV10-1 with TRBJ2-4; no firm D call. Trimming removed 8 bases at V and 0 bases at J, with 14 bases between. There are 15 residues in the CDR3. Per germline, CDR1 WNHNN and CDR2 SYGVQD (reference sequence).